Listed below are T cell receptor beta chains from one sample, sequenced in a study of blood T cell repertoires in COVID-19. Only in-frame clones appear in the TCRdb table, and some are missing; sequencing was by immunoSEQ multiplex PCR. The sample has 140,000 to 150,000 clones; around nine tenths are singletons. Sequenced material: peripheral blood. The origin of the receptors is a woman aged 45-65 years with active or convalescent COVID-19. The CDR3 runs from the conserved cysteine through the conserved F or W. D genes are given only for firm matches.

d_gene	v_gene	j_gene	CDR3aa	CDR3nt
-	TRBV20-1	TRBJ2-4	CSAGQQNIQYF	TGCAGTGCCGGACAGCAAAACATTCAGTACTTC
-	TRBV5-1	TRBJ1-1	CASSLAEPYTEAFF	TGCGCCAGCAGCTTGGCAGAACCCTACACTGAAGCTTTCTTT
-	TRBV19	TRBJ1-1	CASSLGGGTEAFF	TGTGCCAGTAGTCTGGGAGGGGGCACTGAAGCTTTCTTT
-	TRBV6-5	TRBJ2-3	CASSRQGGADTQYF	TGTGCCAGCAGCAGACAGGGAGGCGCAGATACGCAGTATTTT
TRBD2	TRBV5-8	TRBJ2-1	CASSLGPQTGTIRNEQFF	TGTGCCAGCAGCTTGGGTCCTCAGACCGGGACTATAAGGAATGAGCAGTTCTTC
TRBD1	TRBV7-9	TRBJ1-2	CASRPGQGYGYTF	TGTGCCAGCAGACCGGGACAGGGCTATGGCTACACCTTC
TRBD1	TRBV27	TRBJ1-2	CASSPRTGGQSYGYTF	TGTGCCAGCAGTCCCCGGACAGGGGGGCAATCCTATGGCTACACCTTC
-	TRBV6-6	TRBJ2-1	CASSYMAAGGNEQFF	TGTGCCAGCAGTTATATGGCCGCTGGCGGCAATGAGCAGTTCTTC
-	TRBV7-2	TRBJ2-7	CASSLARSRSYEQYF	TGTGCCAGCAGCTTAGCGCGCAGTCGGAGTTACGAGCAGTACTTC
TRBD1	TRBV27	TRBJ2-7	CASSLGTGGGVDEQYF	TGTGCCAGCAGTTTGGGGACAGGGGGCGGGGTCGACGAGCAGTACTTC
TRBD1	TRBV5-1	TRBJ1-1	CASSDFMTGGGTEAFF	TGCGCCAGCAGTGATTTTATGACAGGGGGGGGGACTGAAGCTTTCTTT